These 10 T cell receptor beta chains share one sample of origin, sequenced in a study of cytotoxic CD8 clonotypes in ibrutinib-treated CLL. Sequencing used immunoSEQ multiplex PCR; TCRdb keeps in-frame clones, though not all of them. The profile shows about 150,000 clones, about three quarters of them singletons. The source material was PBMCs, sampled after 24 months of ibrutinib treatment. These TCRs come from a human donor with chronic lymphocytic leukemia.

V usage is TRBV9 and J usage is TRBJ2-5; no clear D gene. Trimming cost V 3 bases and J 0 bases, with 15 bases left between them. The CDR3 has 16 residues. Germline values: CDR1 SGDLS, CDR2 YYNGEE. The CDR3 is CASSAGPAADQETQYF. For the CDR3, the DNA is TGTGCCAGCAGCGCCGGCCCGGCAGCCGACCAAGAGACCCAGTACTTC.

This clone has ten or more counts. This rearrangement joins TRBV5-6 to TRBJ1-3; D is unresolved. Germline CDR1 reads SGHDT; CDR2 reads YYEEEE. V gave up 4 bases and J gave up 1 base, with 9 bases separating them. There are 14 residues in the CDR3. CDR3 sequence reads: CASSPVGSGNTIYF. As DNA, the CDR3 is TGTGCCAGCAGCCCCGTGGGGTCTGGAAACACCATATATTTT. The complete variable domain, with remaining parts taken from reference TRBV5-6 and TRBJ1-3, reads DAGVTQSPTHLIKTRGQQVTLRCSPKSGHDTVSWYQQALGQGPQFIFQYYEEEERQRGNFPDRFSGHQFPNYSSELNVNALLLGDSALYLCASSPVGSGNTIYFGEGSWLTVV.

This rearrangement joins TRBV27 to TRBJ2-1, with 7 bases aligning to TRBD1. With 8 bases clipped from V and 5 bases from J, the junction kept 12 bases outside the gene matches. CDR1 is MNHEY and CDR2 is SMNVEV in the germline V gene (reference sequence). The CDR3 is 15 amino acids. The CDR3 sequence: CASPTTRDSNNEQFF. CDR3 bases: TGTGCCAGCCCAACCACCCGGGACAGCAACAATGAGCAGTTCTTC.

A few counts support this clone. V usage is TRBV28 and J usage is TRBJ1-4; D gene uncertain. The CDR3 loop spans 11 amino acids. Trimming removed 6 bases from V and 8 bases from J, with 7 bases in between. Germline V gives CDR1 MDHEN, CDR2 SYDVKM. The CDR3: CASSPGEKLFF. CDR3 DNA sequence: TGTGCCAGCAGCCCGGGGGAAAAACTGTTTTTT.

This chain connects TRBV28 to TRBJ2-5; the D gene is possibly TRBD2 (6 bases). Trimming cost V 6 bases and J 5 bases, with 28 bases left between them. The CDR3 extends over 18 amino acids. Germline V gives CDR1 MDHEN, CDR2 SYDVKM. The CDR3 here is CASSTYSGVTGPGETQYF. The CDR3 DNA reads as TGTGCCAGCAGCACCTATTCGGGGGTGACCGGCCCGGGTGAGACCCAGTACTTC.

The chain is built from TRBV27 and TRBJ2-2; 13 positions match TRBD2. This CDR3 comprises 17 residues. Germline values: CDR1 MNHEY, CDR2 SMNVEV (reference sequence). Trimming took 6 bases from V and 7 from J; bases not matched to a gene: 11. The CDR3 loop reads CASSPGLAGEWGGELFF. In DNA, the CDR3 is TGTGCCAGCAGCCCCGGACTAGCGGGAGAGTGGGGCGGGGAGCTGTTTTTT.

V and J are TRBV10-3 and TRBJ1-1; a weak D match, TRBD1 (5 bases). Trimming took 3 bases from V and 10 from J, leaving 15 bases between them. CDR3 size: 13 residues. Germline V gene data show CDR1 as ENHRY and CDR2 as SYGVKD. The CDR3 DNA follows: TGTGCCATCAGTGATAGCCCACAGCAGGGAGCTTTCTTT. As protein: CAISDSPQQGAFF.

V usage is TRBV5-8 and J usage is TRBJ1-5; D possibly corresponds to TRBD1 (5 bases). Germline V gives CDR1 SGHTS, CDR2 YDEGEE. Trimming cost V 3 bases and J 1 base, with 8 bases left between them. The CDR3 covers 14 residues. Written as DNA, the CDR3 is TGTGCCAGCAGCTCAGGACACAGCAATCAGCCCCAGCATTTT. Translation: CASSSGHSNQPQHF.

V and J are TRBV18 and TRBJ2-3, with D perhaps matching TRBD1 (5 bases). V was trimmed by 5 bases and J by 4 bases, leaving 22 bases between them. In germline, CDR1 is KGHSH, CDR2 LQKENI. The CDR3 runs 17 residues. CDR3 DNA: TGTGCCAGCTCAGACCCGATAGGACACACGTCCCCAGATACGCAGTATTTT. Its translation is CASSDPIGHTSPDTQYF.

The chain links TRBV10-3 to TRBJ1-2, with 10 bases matching TRBD1. Per the germline V gene, CDR1 is ENHRY and CDR2 is SYGVKD. J was trimmed by 5 bases and V by 0 bases; bases with no gene match: 0. The CDR3 is 14 amino acids. In nucleotides, the CDR3 is TGTGCCATCAGTGAGTCGGGACAGGGGTATGGCTACACCTTC. Protein product: CAISESGQGYGYTF.